One and the same sample provided the 28 T cell receptor beta chains below, sequenced in a study of identical twins' blood T cells. TCRdb re-derived calls from the 5' RACE reads in MiXCR, one entry per CDR3 protein. The sample has around 380,000 distinct CDR3 sequences; roughly 30% are singletons. Sequenced input: PBMCs. These receptors were taken from a woman between 18 and 50 years old in good health.

There are many counts of this clonotype. V gene TRBV20-1 combines with J gene TRBJ1-1; D is uncertain. Trimming took off 3 bases at V and 4 bases at J, with 9 bases between the two ends. The CDR3 contains 12 residues. Germline V gene sequence: CDR1 DFQATT, CDR2 SNEGSKA (reference sequence). CDR3 protein: CSASRAGTEAFF. For the CDR3, the DNA is TGCAGTGCTAGTAGGGCGGGCACTGAAGCTTTCTTT.

At least ten counts were recorded for this clonotype. The rearrangement uses TRBV20-1 and TRBJ1-6; D gene uncertain. Germline V gene sequence: CDR1 DFQATT, CDR2 SNEGSKA (reference sequence). Trimming shortened V by 6 bases and J by 0 bases, and 12 bases separated the two germline ends. The CDR3 totals 15 residues. The CDR3 loop reads CSAPPGRSYNSPLHF. The DNA of the CDR3 is TGCAGTGCCCCCCCGGGCCGCTCCTATAATTCACCCCTCCACTTT.

J is TRBJ1-1 and V is TRBV18, with D uncertain. Trimming left V 6 bases short and J 0 bases short, with 14 bases between. The CDR3 loop spans 15 amino acids. From germline, CDR1 is KGHSH and CDR2 LQKENI. This CDR3 is CASSQTRDVNTEAFF. DNA for the CDR3: TGTGCCAGCTCGCAGACACGAGATGTGAACACTGAAGCTTTCTTT.

The chain is built from TRBV9 and TRBJ2-7; possibly TRBD2 for D (6 bases). This CDR3 region has 13 residues. Germline CDR1 reads SGDLS; CDR2 reads YYNGEE. Trimming removed 3 bases at V and 6 bases at J, with 13 bases between. In nucleotides, the CDR3 is TGTGCCAGCAGCGCCCTCGGGGGAGTCGAGCAGTACTTC. The encoded protein is CASSALGGVEQYF.

V is TRBV2 and J is TRBJ2-5; 8 bases map to TRBD2. The V and J ends lost 1 base and 2 bases, in that order; junction bases with no gene match: 15. From germline, CDR1 is SNHLY and CDR2 FYNNEI. This CDR3 has 19 amino acids. CDR3: CASSEGLAGLLGAQETQYF. The CDR3 DNA reads as TGTGCCAGCAGTGAAGGTCTAGCGGGTCTCCTTGGCGCACAAGAGACCCAGTACTTC.

This chain uses TRBV5-1 with TRBJ1-1; 7 bases are shared with TRBD1. Per germline, CDR1 SGHRS and CDR2 YFSETQ. V gave up 0 bases and J gave up 0 bases; unmatched junction bases: 5. This CDR3 region has 16 residues. The CDR3 protein is CASSLEGQWLNTEAFF. As DNA, the CDR3 is TGCGCCAGCAGCTTGGAGGGACAGTGGCTGAACACTGAAGCTTTCTTT. The whole variable domain, filled in from reference TRBV5-1 and TRBJ1-1, reads KAGVTQTPRYLIKTRGQQVTLSCSPISGHRSVSWYQQTPGQGLQFLFEYFSETQRNKGNFPGRFSGRQFSNSRSEMNVSTLELGDSALYLCASSLEGQWLNTEAFFGQGTRLTVV.

The chain couples TRBV20-1 to TRBJ2-3; D is undetermined. CDR3 size: 11 residues. Trimming shortened V by 3 bases and J by 6 bases, and 7 bases separated the two germline ends. The germline CDR1 and CDR2 sequences are DFQATT and SNEGSKA (reference sequence). The CDR3 DNA is TGCAGTGCTAGCAGTGGGGATACGCAGTATTTT. As protein: CSASSGDTQYF.

V and J are TRBV20-1 and TRBJ1-6; D might be TRBD1 (5 bases). Trimming pared 5 bases from V and 7 bases from J, leaving 18 bases between. The CDR3 sequence is 15 residues long. Germline CDR1 DFQATT, CDR2 SNEGSKA (reference sequence). The CDR3 spells CSADGGGARNSPLHF. Written as DNA, the CDR3 is TGCAGTGCTGACGGCGGAGGGGCCCGCAATTCACCCCTCCACTTT.

The chain employs TRBV19 and TRBJ1-4; TRBD1 matches 7 bases. Germline V gene sequence: CDR1 LNHDA, CDR2 SQIVND (reference sequence). This CDR3 contains 13 residues. The trim removed 7 bases at V and 6 bases at J, leaving 5 bases unmatched. CDR3 amino acids: CASKTGFDEKLFF. The CDR3 DNA follows: TGTGCCAGTAAGACAGGGTTCGATGAAAAACTGTTTTTT.

The CDR3 region has the DNA TGCGCCAGCAGTCACGGGACAGACTATGGCTACACCTTC. Protein product: CASSHGTDYGYTF. The chain carries TRBV5-1 and TRBJ1-2; 7 bases map to TRBD1. The V gene end was trimmed by 5 bases and the J gene end by 3 bases; junction bases not matched to a gene: 4. The CDR3 has 13 amino acids. CDR1 is SGHRS and CDR2 is YFSETQ in the germline V gene.

The V call is TRBV18, the J call TRBJ2-5, with D unresolved. Germline V gene data show CDR1 as KGHSH and CDR2 as LQKENI. Trimming took off 7 bases at V and 2 bases at J, with 5 bases between the two ends. The CDR3 totals 11 residues. The CDR3 sequence is CASFFQETQYF. Written as DNA, the CDR3 is TGTGCCAGCTTCTTTCAAGAGACCCAGTACTTC.

J is TRBJ1-1 and V is TRBV4-3; D call uncertain. The germline V gene encodes CDR1 LGHNA and CDR2 YSLEER. The CDR3 sequence is 17 residues long. V lost 0 bases and J 1 base, leaving 15 bases between the germline ends. The CDR3 reads CASSQDLNGLGNTEAFF. In DNA form, the CDR3 reads TGCGCCAGCAGCCAAGATCTTAATGGGCTGGGGAACACTGAAGCTTTCTTT.

This clonotype showed up many times. The rearrangement links TRBV29-1 to TRBJ2-2; D is unresolved. This CDR3 spans 12 amino acids. From germline, CDR1 is SQVTM and CDR2 ANQGSEA. The V and J ends lost 1 base and 6 bases respectively, with 6 bases between them. CDR3 nucleotide sequence: TGCAGCGTTGAAGGCGGCCCCGGGGAGCTGTTTTTT. This sequence encodes CSVEGGPGELFF.

This sequence joins TRBV11-2 and TRBJ2-3, with D possibly matching TRBD2 (6 bases). This CDR3 has 14 amino acids. CDR1 SGHAT and CDR2 FQNNGV come from the germline V gene. Between the trimmed V and J ends, which lost 5 bases and 7 bases, there was a span of 16 bases. The CDR3 nucleotides read TGTGCCAGCAGCACGGGACTCTTCTTTAATACGCAGTATTTT. It encodes CASSTGLFFNTQYF.

The gene calls are TRBV19 and TRBJ1-1, with TRBD1 as a possible D gene (6 bases). CDR3 size: 14 residues. CDR1 and CDR2 (germline): LNHDA, SQIVND (reference sequence). V was shortened by 6 bases and J by 1 base, with 12 bases between the two germline ends. Here the CDR3 DNA reads TGTGCCAGTAGCAGGGGTAGGCCGAACACTGAAGCTTTCTTT. This sequence encodes CASSRGRPNTEAFF.

The chain joins TRBV7-8 to TRBJ1-1; D gene uncertain. The CDR3 runs 12 residues. Trimming took off 2 bases at V and 6 bases at J, with 7 bases between the two ends. CDR1 and CDR2 from the germline V gene are SGHVS and FQNEAQ. CDR3 protein: CASSLFGAEAFF. In DNA form, the CDR3 reads TGTGCCAGCAGCTTATTCGGGGCTGAAGCTTTCTTT.

V and J are TRBV29-1 and TRBJ2-3; D tentatively fits TRBD1 or TRBD2 (7 bases each). CDR3 length: 13 residues. Trimming took 3 bases from V and 6 from J, leaving 13 bases between them. The V gene's germline CDR1 is SQVTM and CDR2 ANQGSEA. Here the CDR3 DNA reads TGCAGCGTTGAGTCCCAGGGGGGGGATACGCAGTATTTT. Protein sequence: CSVESQGGDTQYF.

This clonotype was seen more than once but under ten times. The CDR3 nucleotides are TGCAGCGCAATTGGGACTAGCGGGAGGGAGAATGAGCAGTTCTTC. Protein: CSAIGTSGRENEQFF. This sequence joins TRBV20-1 and TRBJ2-1; TRBD2 matches at 16 bases. The CDR3 has 15 amino acids. Germline CDR1 is DFQATT and CDR2 is SNEGSKA (reference sequence).

The rearrangement links TRBV27 to TRBJ2-5, with 9 bases aligning to TRBD2. Looked up from germline, CDR1 is MNHEY and CDR2 is SMNVEV (reference sequence). The ends lost 6 bases at V and 2 bases at J; junction bases unmatched: 10. This CDR3 spans 16 amino acids. CDR3 sequence (DNA): TGTGCCAGCAGAAAAGGAGCGGGGGGATTACAAGAGACCCAGTACTTC. Protein sequence: CASRKGAGGLQETQYF.

This chain uses TRBV7-9 with TRBJ1-1, with D possibly TRBD1 on 5 matching bases. This CDR3 region has 13 residues. The V gene's germline CDR1 is SEHNR and CDR2 FQNEAQ (reference sequence). The V end was cut by 5 bases, the J end by 4 bases, with 11 bases between. CDR3: CASSGRQLTEAFF. CDR3 DNA sequence: TGTGCCAGCAGCGGACGACAGCTCACTGAAGCTTTCTTT.

On this clonotype: It may be a read error: a sequence one base away is much more abundant. This chain uses TRBV5-4 with TRBJ1-1; 7 bases align to TRBD1. With V trimmed by 4 bases and J by 5 bases, 11 bases remained unmatched. CDR3 length equals 15 residues. CDR1 is SGHNT, CDR2 YYREEE, per germline (reference sequence). The CDR3 DNA reads as TGTGCCAGCAGCCAAAGACAGGGCCTCTATACTGAAGCTTTCTTT. The encoded protein is CASSQRQGLYTEAFF.

In its sample, this clonotype was seen a few times. The rearrangement uses TRBV3-1 and TRBJ2-1; 10 bases are a match to TRBD2. The CDR3 loop spans 15 amino acids. CDR1 LGHDT and CDR2 YNNKEL come from the germline V gene (reference sequence). Losses at the gene ends were 2 bases for V and 7 bases for J; bases not matched to a gene: 5. The CDR3 region has the DNA TGTGCCAGCAGCCAACTGAGCGGGAGGGAGAATGAGCAGTTCTTC. It encodes CASSQLSGRENEQFF.

CDR3 loop: CSVEDQRRGMNTEAFF. In nucleotides, the CDR3 is TGCAGCGTTGAAGACCAACGACGGGGGATGAACACTGAAGCTTTCTTT. The chain recombines TRBV29-1 with TRBJ1-1, with a weak D call TRBD1 (5 bases). CDR1 is SQVTM, CDR2 ANQGSEA, per germline. The length of the CDR3 is 16 residues. V gave up 0 bases and J gave up 0 bases, with 14 bases separating them.

There are a few counts of this clonotype. The chain recombines TRBV18 with TRBJ2-7; TRBD2 aligns across 7 bases. J gave up 6 bases and V 3 bases, and 5 bases lay outside the gene matches. The CDR3 is made up of 13 amino acids. CDR1 and CDR2 from the germline V gene are KGHSH and LQKENI. CDR3 bases: TGTGCCAGCTCACCTCGGACTAGTCTCGAGCAGTACTTC. It translates to CASSPRTSLEQYF.

The chain is built from TRBV6-5 and TRBJ2-2; no reliable D call. The germline CDR1 and CDR2 sequences are MNHEY and SVGAGI. This CDR3 is 18 amino acids long. V was cut by 6 bases and J by 1 base, with 21 bases left in between. Written as DNA, the CDR3 is TGTGCCAGCAGCGCAATCTTGCGGTCCGCCCTGAACACCGGGGAGCTGTTTTTT. Translation: CASSAILRSALNTGELFF.

The V gene is TRBV7-9, the J gene TRBJ1-2; no clear D gene. Germline CDR1 SEHNR, CDR2 FQNEAQ (reference sequence). V was cut by 5 bases and J by 5 bases, with 21 bases left in between. The CDR3 spans 16 residues. CDR3 DNA: TGTGCCAGCAGCCCGCCCCAATCGCAGCGAAAGTATGGCTACACCTTC. Encoded protein: CASSPPQSQRKYGYTF.

This clonotype was observed at least ten times. The J gene is TRBJ1-1, the V gene TRBV11-2; weak D call: TRBD1 (5 bases). Germline CDR1 is SGHAT and CDR2 is FQNNGV. V lost 5 bases to trimming and J lost 0 bases, with 7 bases between them. This CDR3 is built from 13 residues. DNA of the CDR3: TGTGCCAGCAGCCGACAGCTGAACACTGAAGCTTTCTTT. Protein sequence: CASSRQLNTEAFF. Full variable domain (outside the CDR3, taken from reference TRBV11-2 and TRBJ1-1): EAGVAQSPRYKIIEKRQSVAFWCNPISGHATLYWYQQILGQGPKLLIQFQNNGVVDDSQLPKDRFSAERLKGVDSTLKIQPAKLEDSAVYLCASSRQLNTEAFFGQGTRLTVV.

The V call is TRBV5-1, the J call TRBJ1-2, with D uncertain. The CDR3 has 15 residues. The germline V gene encodes CDR1 SGHRS and CDR2 YFSETQ. Trimming pared 5 bases from V and 5 bases from J, leaving 19 bases between. CDR3 DNA: TGCGCCAGCAGAAATTTGGAGGCAGGTCCTTATGGCTACACCTTC. Its translation is CASRNLEAGPYGYTF.